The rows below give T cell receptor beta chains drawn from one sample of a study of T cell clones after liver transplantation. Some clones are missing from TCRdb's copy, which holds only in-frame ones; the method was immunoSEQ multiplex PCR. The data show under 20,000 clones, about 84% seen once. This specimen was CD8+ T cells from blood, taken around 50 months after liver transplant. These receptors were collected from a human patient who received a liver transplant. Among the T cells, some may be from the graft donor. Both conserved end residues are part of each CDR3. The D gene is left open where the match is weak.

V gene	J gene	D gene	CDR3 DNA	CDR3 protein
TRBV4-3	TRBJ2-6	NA	TGCGCCAGCAGCCAAGATGGTACAGCGTCTGGGGCCAACGTCCTGACTTTC	CASSQDGTASGANVLTF
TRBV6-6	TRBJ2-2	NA	TGTGCCAGCAGTTCGGAGGGCGGGGAGCTGTTTTTT	CASSSEGGELFF
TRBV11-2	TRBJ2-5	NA	TGTGCCAGCAGCTTCGGACTTGGGCAAGAGACCCAGTACTTC	CASSFGLGQETQYF
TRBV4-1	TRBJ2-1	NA	TGCGCCAGCAGCCAAACTAGTTCTGTTATTGAGCAGTTCTTC	CASSQTSSVIEQFF
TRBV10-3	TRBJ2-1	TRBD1	TGTGCCATCAGTCGAGAGACAGGGAAGCCCAATGAGCAGTTCTTC	CAISRETGKPNEQFF
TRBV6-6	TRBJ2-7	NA	TGTGCCAGCAGTCCGTCCGGCGGCGAGCAGTACTTC	CASSPSGGEQYF
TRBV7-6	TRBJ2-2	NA	TGCGCCAGCAGCCTTCTAGGCCTCGGGGAGCTGTTTTTT	CASSLLGLGELFF
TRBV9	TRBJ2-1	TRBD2	TGTGCCAGCAGCGTAAACTTCGAGGGACTAGCGGACTACAATGAGCAGTTCTTC	CASSVNFEGLADYNEQFF
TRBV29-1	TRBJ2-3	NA	TGCAGCGTGCGCCCTAGAACCGAGGCTAGCACAGATACGCAGTATTTT	CSVRPRTEASTDTQYF
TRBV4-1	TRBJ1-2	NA	TGCGCCAGCAGCCAAGAATACCCCAGTCGGCCCTACTATGGCTACACCTTC	CASSQEYPSRPYYGYTF